The text below deals with one T cell receptor beta chain. Antigen specificity is unknown. With 60 Vbeta and 13 Jbeta primers, the PCR was carried out. Sequencing was performed with immunoSEQ multiplex PCR; in TCRdb, only in-frame clones are kept and a portion is missing. The sample shows approximately 170,000 clones, around 80% of them seen only once. Trimming pared 2 bases from V and 3 bases from J, leaving 7 bases between. The V gene's germline CDR1 is SGHTA and CDR2 FQGTGA. This CDR3 contains 13 residues. The data stem from a study of cytomegalovirus exposure and HLA in healthy donors. The study's findings and limits: In a later analysis, DRB1 alleles had the most associated TCRs; HLA-C alleles the fewest. Excluded: some indistinguishable V segments such as TRBV6-2 and TRBV6-3.

The origin of this receptor is a middle-aged man in good health and CMV-seronegative. This rearrangement joins TRBV7-3 to TRBJ2-5, with D perhaps TRBD2 (5 bases). Sequences were obtained from PBMCs. The chain's CDR3 is CASSLDYKETQYF. The CDR3 nucleotides read TGTGCCAGCAGCTTAGACTACAAAGAGACCCAGTACTTC. Full variable domain (outside the CDR3, taken from reference TRBV7-3 and TRBJ2-5): GAGVSQTPSNKVTEKGKYVELRCDPISGHTALYWYRQSLGQGPEFLIYFQGTGAADDSGLPNDRFFAVRPEGSVSTLKIQRTERGDSAVYLCASSLDYKETQYFGPGTRLLVL.